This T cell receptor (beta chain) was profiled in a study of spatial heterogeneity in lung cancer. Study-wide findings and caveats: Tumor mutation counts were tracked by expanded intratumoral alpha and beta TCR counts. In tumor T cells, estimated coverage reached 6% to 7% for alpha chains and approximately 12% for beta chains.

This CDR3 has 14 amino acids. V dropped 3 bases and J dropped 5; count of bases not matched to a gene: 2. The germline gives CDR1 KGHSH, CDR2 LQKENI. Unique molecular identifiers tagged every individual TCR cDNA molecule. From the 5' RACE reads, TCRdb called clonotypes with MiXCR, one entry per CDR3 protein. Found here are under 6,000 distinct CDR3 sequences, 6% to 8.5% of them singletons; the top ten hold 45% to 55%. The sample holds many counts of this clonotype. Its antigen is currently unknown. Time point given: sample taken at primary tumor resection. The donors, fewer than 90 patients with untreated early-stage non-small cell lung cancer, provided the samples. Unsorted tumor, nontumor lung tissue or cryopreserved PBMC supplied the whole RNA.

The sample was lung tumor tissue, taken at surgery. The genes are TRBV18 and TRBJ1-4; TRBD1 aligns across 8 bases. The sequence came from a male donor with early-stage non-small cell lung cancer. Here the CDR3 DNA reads TGTGCCAGCTCACCCCAGGGGGCCAATGAAAAACTGTTTTTT. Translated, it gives CASSPQGANEKLFF.